This T cell receptor beta chain is from a study of CD8 T cells in ankylosing spondylitis. The CDR3 runs 18 residues. Trimming took off 4 bases at V and 2 bases at J, with 24 bases between the two ends. Germline V gives CDR1 MGHRA, CDR2 YSYEKL. About this clonotype itself: Its antigen is unknown.

With molecular barcodes, quantitative 5'-RACE was used to make the TCR beta libraries. One entry per CDR3 protein, called by TCRdb with MiXCR from the 5' RACE reads. Counted here are under 400,000 distinct CDR3 sequences, approximately 10% occurring once; the ten biggest clones make up 8% to 9.5%. General observations from the study: Under 10 highly homologous variants formed a TCR beta motif that appeared characteristic of ankylosing spondylitis blood. In reactive arthritis synovial fluid and blood, some motif variants had been reported before. As reported, disease-linked clones showed significant enrichment in matched ankylosing spondylitis synovial fluid.

The sequenced sample was blood, either unsorted or a sorted T cell fraction (not recorded which). The chain carries TRBV4-1 and TRBJ2-7, with TRBD1 as a possible D gene (5 bases). The clonotype was recovered from a female donor with ankylosing spondylitis or in good health (not recorded which). CDR3 protein: CASSLFPRAQGRAYEQYF. DNA for the CDR3: TGCGCCAGCAGCCTCTTCCCCAGGGCGCAGGGTAGGGCCTACGAGCAGTACTTC.